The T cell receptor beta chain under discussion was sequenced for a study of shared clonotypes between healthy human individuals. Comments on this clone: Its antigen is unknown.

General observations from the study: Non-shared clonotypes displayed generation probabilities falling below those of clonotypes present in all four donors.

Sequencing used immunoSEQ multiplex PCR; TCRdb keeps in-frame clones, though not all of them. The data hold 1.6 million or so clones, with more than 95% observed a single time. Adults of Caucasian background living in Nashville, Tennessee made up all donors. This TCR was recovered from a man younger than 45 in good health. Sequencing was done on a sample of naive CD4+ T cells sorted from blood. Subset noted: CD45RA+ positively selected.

CDR3 protein: CASSTTSGKYEQYF. In DNA, the CDR3 is TGTGCCAGTAGTACGACTAGCGGGAAGTACGAGCAGTACTTC. The chain is built from TRBV19 and TRBJ2-7; 11 nucleotides agree with TRBD2. The CDR3 covers 14 residues. V dropped 4 bases and J dropped 4; count of bases not matched to a gene: 3. Germline V gives CDR1 LNHDA, CDR2 SQIVND (reference sequence).